This T cell receptor (beta chain) was sequenced for a study of cytomegalovirus exposure and HLA in healthy donors. Study-wide points: In a later analysis, TCR beta V- and J-gene trimming was associated with a missense DCLRE1C variant. Many donors carried some public TCRs, although rarity characterized most TCR sequences. Indistinguishable V segments such as TRBV6-2 and TRBV6-3 were excluded.

PCR amplification relied on 60 Vbeta primers (plus 13 Jbeta primers). TCRdb's table, derived via immunoSEQ multiplex PCR, lists solely in-frame clones and lacks some. Seen here are around 190,000 clones, approximately 79% observed once, and the top ten hold 1.5% to 2%. Healthy bone marrow donors made up the cohort. This CDR3 region has 15 residues. Germline trimming cut 5 bases from V and 1 base from J; bases unmatched to any gene: 5. Germline V CDR1 and CDR2: LGHNT, FRNRAP. Remarks on this clone: No antigen is known for it.

Sequenced sample: PBMCs. V is TRBV12-5 and J is TRBJ2-1, with 7 nucleotides matching TRBD1. This receptor was identified in a young woman in good health and CMV-seronegative. DNA for the CDR3: TGTGCTAGTGGTCTCGCAGGGGGTTCCTACAATGAGCAGTTCTTC. Encoded protein: CASGLAGGSYNEQFF.